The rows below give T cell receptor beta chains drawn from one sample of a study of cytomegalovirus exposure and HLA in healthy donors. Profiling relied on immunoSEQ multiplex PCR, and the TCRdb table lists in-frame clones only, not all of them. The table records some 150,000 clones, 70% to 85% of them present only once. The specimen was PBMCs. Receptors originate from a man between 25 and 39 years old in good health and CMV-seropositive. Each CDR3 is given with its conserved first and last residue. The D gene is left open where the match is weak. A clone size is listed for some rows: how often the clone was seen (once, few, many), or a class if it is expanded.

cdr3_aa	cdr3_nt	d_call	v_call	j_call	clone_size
CASSPTGPGDTEAFF	TGCGCCAGCAGCCCCACGGGCCCCGGGGACACTGAAGCTTTCTTT	NA	TRBV5-1	TRBJ1-1	NA
CASSEDDSPGNTIYF	TGTGCCAGCAGCGAAGACGACAGCCCCGGAAACACCATATATTTT	NA	TRBV7-2	TRBJ1-3	once
CASSLAPGQGYEQYF	TGTGCCAGCAGCTTAGCGCCCGGGCAGGGCTACGAGCAGTACTTC	NA	TRBV7-2	TRBJ2-7	NA
CASSGDREGSYEQYF	TGTGCCAGCAGTGGGGACAGGGAGGGGTCCTACGAGCAGTACTTC	TRBD1	TRBV27	TRBJ2-7	NA
CASSYNIPGGDTQYF	TGTGCCAGCAGTTACAACATCCCGGGGGGTGATACGCAGTATTTT	TRBD2	TRBV6-5	TRBJ2-3	NA
CASSLSYEQYF	TGTGCCAGCAGCCTCTCCTACGAGCAGTACTTC	NA	TRBV7-3	TRBJ2-7	NA
CASSYHIGDTGELFF	TGTGCCAGCAGCTACCACATCGGGGACACCGGGGAGCTGTTTTTT	NA	TRBV7-2	TRBJ2-2	NA
CASSDSGGNSPLHF	TGTGCCAGCAGTGACTCGGGGGGGAATTCACCCCTCCACTTT	NA	TRBV6-4	TRBJ1-6	NA
CASSPSGGAGNEQFF	TGTGCCAGCAGCCCTAGCGGGGGGGCCGGCAATGAGCAGTTCTTC	TRBD2	TRBV11-2	TRBJ2-1	few
CAIRWTSTDTQYF	TGTGCCATCAGATGGACTAGCACAGATACGCAGTATTTT	NA	TRBV10-3	TRBJ2-3	NA
CASSQNGSPEAFF	TGCGCCAGCAGCCAAAATGGCAGTCCTGAAGCTTTCTTT	NA	TRBV4-1	TRBJ1-1	few
CASQRGIWEQYF	TGTGCCTCACAAAGGGGCATTTGGGAGCAGTACTTC	NA	TRBV6-1	TRBJ2-7	NA
CASSLNPPYTEAFF	TGTGCCAGCAGCTTAAATCCCCCCTACACTGAAGCTTTCTTT	NA	TRBV7-9	TRBJ1-1	NA
CASSSRQDRGIGPQHF	TGTGCCAGCAGTTCACGACAAGACAGGGGAATTGGGCCCCAGCATTTT	TRBD1	TRBV28	TRBJ1-5	NA
CATDLGGTGANVLTF	TGTGCCACCGACCTCGGGGGAACTGGGGCCAACGTCCTGACTTTC	NA	TRBV2	TRBJ2-6	NA
CASSGQGGTDTQYF	TGCGCCAGCAGCGGACAGGGGGGCACAGATACGCAGTATTTT	TRBD1	TRBV5-1	TRBJ2-3	NA
CASNPSGVYNEQFF	TGCGCCAGCAACCCCTCGGGAGTATACAATGAGCAGTTCTTC	NA	TRBV5-1	TRBJ2-1	NA
CASSLAGTTNEKLFF	TGCGCCAGCAGCTTGGCCGGGACTACTAATGAAAAACTGTTTTTT	NA	TRBV5-1	TRBJ1-4	NA
CASSPQIGGTGELFF	TGTGCCAGCAGCCCACAAATAGGGGGCACCGGGGAGCTGTTTTTT	NA	TRBV11-2	TRBJ2-2	NA
CASSSPGTSSTDTQYF	TGTGCCAGCAGTTCCCCCGGGACAAGTAGCACAGATACGCAGTATTTT	NA	TRBV28	TRBJ2-3	NA
CASSLSPWAVRSPLHF	TGTGCCAGCAGCTTGTCACCGTGGGCAGTTCGATCACCCCTCCACTTT	NA	TRBV5-6	TRBJ1-6	few
CASSSMGLADTDTQYF	TGCGCCAGCAGCTCAATGGGACTAGCGGATACAGATACGCAGTATTTT	TRBD2	TRBV5-1	TRBJ2-3	NA
CASSLDRDRDDNEQFF	TGTGCCAGTAGTCTCGACCGGGACAGGGATGACAATGAGCAGTTCTTC	TRBD1	TRBV19	TRBJ2-1	few
CATGGREGSNQPQHF	TGTGCCACCGGTGGGAGGGAGGGAAGCAATCAGCCCCAGCATTTT	NA	TRBV6-1	TRBJ1-5	NA